Included here is one TCR beta chain sequence, with context. Its antigen is unidentified. These data are taken from a study of CD8 T cells in ankylosing spondylitis. Whole-study results and caveats: About eight highly homologous variants made up a TCR beta motif that seemed to typify ankylosing spondylitis blood. Disease-linked clones, CD8+, were relatively rare in peripheral blood. Enrichment of disease-linked clones was reportedly significant in matched ankylosing spondylitis synovial fluid.

CDR1 is MGHDK and CDR2 is SYGVNS in the germline V gene. The CDR3 length is 11 residues. Trimming took 8 bases from V and 5 from J, leaving 8 bases between them. Generation of TCR beta libraries employed quantitative 5'-RACE incorporating molecular barcodes. MiXCR, run by TCRdb on the 5' RACE reads, gives a single entry per CDR3 protein. There are under 200,000 distinct CDR3 sequences in the sample; around a tenth occur only once, and 25% to 35% lies in the top ten. Sequenced: blood, either unsorted or a sorted T cell fraction (not recorded which). This sequence originates from a male donor with ankylosing spondylitis or in good health (not recorded which). The rearrangement joins TRBV25-1 to TRBJ2-3; D is unresolved. The CDR3 is CASANIDTQYF. The CDR3 coding sequence is TGTGCCAGCGCCAATATAGATACGCAGTATTTT.